A single sample is the source of the 15 T cell receptor beta chains below, sequenced in a study of blood T cells in healthy people across ages. PCR was performed a second time for 7 to 11 cycles using a sample-barcoded 5' primer and a J-beta primer mix. TCRdb re-analysed the 5' RACE reads in MiXCR, keeping a single row per CDR3 protein. The sample has around 2 million distinct CDR3 sequences; about two fifths are singletons. Material: blood. The receptors come from a human donor in good health.

The J gene is TRBJ1-6, the V gene TRBV9, with D maybe TRBD1 (6 bases). CDR1 and CDR2 from the germline V gene are SGDLS and YYNGEE. With 0 bases removed from V and 8 bases from J, the gap between germline ends came to 12 bases. The CDR3 covers 15 residues. As DNA, the CDR3 is TGTGCCAGCAGCGTAGTAGGGGGTTTGGATTCACCCCTCCACTTT. As protein: CASSVVGGLDSPLHF. The whole variable domain, filled in from reference TRBV9 and TRBJ1-6, reads DSGVTQTPKHLITATGQRVTLRCSPRSGDLSVYWYQQSLDQGLQFLIQYYNGEERAKGNILERFSAQQFPDLHSELNLSSLELGDSALYFCASSVVGGLDSPLHFGNGTRLTVT.

The chain links TRBV5-1 to TRBJ1-1, with TRBD1 identical over 8 bases. Germline V gives CDR1 SGHRS, CDR2 YFSETQ. Trimming took 1 base from V and 8 from J; bases not matched to a gene: 19. This CDR3 has 18 residues. The CDR3 bases are TGCGCCAGCAGCTTGAGTCGTCGGACAGGGAAGGCTCGTTGGGAAGCTTTCTTT. This encodes CASSLSRRTGKARWEAFF.

The sample holds a few counts of this clonotype. V is TRBV6-5 and J is TRBJ1-4, with 8 bases aligning to TRBD1. CDR1 and CDR2 from the germline V gene are MNHEY and SVGAGI. V dropped 6 bases and J dropped 12; count of bases not matched to a gene: 9. The CDR3 covers 13 residues. The CDR3 region is CASRRTGSGELFF. DNA for the CDR3: TGTGCCAGCAGAAGGACAGGGTCTGGCGAACTGTTTTTT.

This clonotype was picked up a small number of times. The gene calls are TRBV20-1 and TRBJ1-4; D is unresolved. The CDR3 length is 17 residues. Trimming shortened V by 0 bases and J by 0 bases, and 14 bases separated the two germline ends. CDR1 DFQATT and CDR2 SNEGSKA come from the germline V gene (reference sequence). For the CDR3, the DNA is TGCAGTGCTAGAGATCGAGTGAAAGGGACAACTAATGAAAAACTGTTTTTT. Its protein product is CSARDRVKGTTNEKLFF.

This clonotype was found many times. The gene calls are TRBV7-3 and TRBJ2-3, with D hard to call. V lost 5 bases to trimming and J lost 4 bases, with 10 bases between them. CDR1 SGHTA and CDR2 FQGTGA come from the germline V gene. The CDR3 consists of 13 residues. The CDR3, as DNA: TGTGCCAGCAGCCCAGGACCACCAGATACGCAGTATTTT. Translating it yields CASSPGPPDTQYF.

The rearrangement links TRBV7-8 to TRBJ2-7, with a tentative D call TRBD1 (6 bases). Germline loops: CDR1 SGHVS, CDR2 FQNEAQ. This CDR3 comprises 15 residues. The V end was cut by 2 bases, the J end by 2 bases, with 13 bases between. The CDR3 DNA reads as TGTGCCAGCAGCTTAACGGGGACAAAAACCTACGAGCAGTACTTC. The encoded protein is CASSLTGTKTYEQYF. Full variable domain (outside the CDR3, taken from reference TRBV7-8 and TRBJ2-7): GAGVSQSPRYKVAKRGQDVALRCDPISGHVSLFWYQQALGQGPEFLTYFQNEAQLDKSGLPSDRFFAERPEGSVSTLKIQRTQQEDSAVYLCASSLTGTKTYEQYFGPGTRLTVT.

This clonotype came up a few times. The chain recombines TRBV9 with TRBJ2-3, with TRBD2 matching 9 bases. CDR3 length equals 19 residues. V lost 0 bases, J lost 3 bases, and 14 bases stayed unmatched. Germline values: CDR1 SGDLS, CDR2 YYNGEE. CDR3 amino acids: CASSVALAGPHHTTDTQYF. In DNA, the CDR3 is TGTGCCAGCAGCGTAGCGCTAGCGGGGCCCCACCACACTACAGATACGCAGTATTTT.

This clonotype was counted many times. This chain uses TRBV6-5 with TRBJ2-5; 7 bases map to TRBD1. Germline V gene data show CDR1 as MNHEY and CDR2 as SVGAGI. The CDR3 is made up of 14 amino acids. With V trimmed by 4 bases and J by 4 bases, 6 bases remained unmatched. CDR3 loop: CASSSTGQAETQYF. The CDR3 nucleotides are TGTGCCAGCAGTTCTACCGGACAGGCAGAGACCCAGTACTTC.

This clonotype was observed a few times. This rearrangement joins TRBV29-1 to TRBJ1-5; a possible D gene is TRBD1 (5 bases). This CDR3 comprises 14 residues. The V gene's germline CDR1 is SQVTM and CDR2 ANQGSEA. Trimming took off 6 bases at V and 0 bases at J, with 12 bases between the two ends. CDR3 nucleotide sequence: TGCAGCGTCTCGGGACTTAATAGCAATCAGCCCCAGCATTTT. Its translation is CSVSGLNSNQPQHF.

This clonotype was seen a few times. The J gene is TRBJ2-7, the V gene TRBV7-2; 11 positions agree with TRBD1. The CDR3 sequence is 15 residues long. Unmatched junction bases numbered 9, after V lost 5 bases and J lost 6 bases. Germline V gives CDR1 SGHTA, CDR2 FQGNSA. CDR3 region: CASSQTSGTGGEQYF. In nucleotides, the CDR3 is TGTGCCAGCAGCCAAACTTCCGGGACAGGGGGCGAGCAGTACTTC.

The chain recombines TRBV7-8 with TRBJ2-7, with TRBD2 as a possible D gene (5 bases). Trimming cost V 1 base and J 3 bases, with 13 bases left between them. The CDR3 is made up of 15 amino acids. Germline lookup yields CDR1 SGHVS and CDR2 FQNEAQ. The CDR3, as DNA: TGTGCCAGCAGCTTAGGTACGGAGGACCTCTACGAGCAGTACTTC. This codes for CASSLGTEDLYEQYF.

This rearrangement joins TRBV20-1 to TRBJ2-7, with 8 bases that match TRBD1. The germline V gene has CDR1 DFQATT and CDR2 SNEGSKA (reference sequence). The CDR3 covers 15 residues. Trimming at V came to 5 bases and at J to 3 bases, leaving 12 bases not matched to a gene. The CDR3 nucleotides are TGCAGTGCTCCCGCCCGGGACAGGTCCAACTACGAGCAGTACTTC. It translates to CSAPARDRSNYEQYF.

About this clonotype: One end of the junction fails to match germline, which may point to a read error. This sequence joins TRBV6-6 and TRBJ1-5; D call uncertain. The CDR3 contains 15 residues. The germline V gene has CDR1 MNHNY and CDR2 SVGAGI (reference sequence). The CDR3 region is CASSYSPEGNQPQHF. DNA of the CDR3: TGTGCCAGTAGTTACAGTCCAGAGGGCAATCAGCCCCAGCATTTT.

This clonotype turned up a few times. The rearrangement uses TRBV14 and TRBJ1-5; D call uncertain. Germline CDR1 is SGHDN and CDR2 is FVKESK. This CDR3 region has 13 residues. Trimming pared 0 bases from V and 7 bases from J, leaving 7 bases between. The CDR3 coding sequence is TGTGCCAGCAGCCAAGATTTTGACCAGCCCCAGCATTTT. Protein product: CASSQDFDQPQHF.

This chain uses TRBV13 with TRBJ1-1, with a weak D call TRBD1 (6 bases). Trimming shortened V by 4 bases and J by 0 bases, and 9 bases separated the two germline ends. The CDR3 sequence is 14 residues long. Germline V gives CDR1 PRHDT, CDR2 FYEKMQ (reference sequence). DNA of the CDR3: TGTGCCAGCAGCTACGGACAGTTGAACACTGAAGCTTTCTTT. This codes for CASSYGQLNTEAFF.